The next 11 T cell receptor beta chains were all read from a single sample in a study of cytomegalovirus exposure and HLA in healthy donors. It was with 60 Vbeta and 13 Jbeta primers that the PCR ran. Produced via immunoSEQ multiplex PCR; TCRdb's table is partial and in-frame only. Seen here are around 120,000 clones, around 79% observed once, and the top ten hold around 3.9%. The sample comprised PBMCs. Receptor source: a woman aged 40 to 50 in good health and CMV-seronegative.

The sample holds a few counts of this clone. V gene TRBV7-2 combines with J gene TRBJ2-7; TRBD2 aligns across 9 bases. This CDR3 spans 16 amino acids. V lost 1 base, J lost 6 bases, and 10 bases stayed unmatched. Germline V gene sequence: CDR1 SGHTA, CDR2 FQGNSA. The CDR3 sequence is CASSLVAGGGGTEQYF. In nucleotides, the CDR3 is TGTGCCAGCAGCTTAGTTGCGGGCGGGGGGGGAACCGAGCAGTACTTC.

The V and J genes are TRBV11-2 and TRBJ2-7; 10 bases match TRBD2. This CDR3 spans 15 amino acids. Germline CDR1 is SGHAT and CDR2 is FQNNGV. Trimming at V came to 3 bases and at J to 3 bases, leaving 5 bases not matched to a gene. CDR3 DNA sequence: TGTGCCAGCAGCTTGGGACGGACTAGCGGCTACGAGCAGTACTTC. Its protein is CASSLGRTSGYEQYF.

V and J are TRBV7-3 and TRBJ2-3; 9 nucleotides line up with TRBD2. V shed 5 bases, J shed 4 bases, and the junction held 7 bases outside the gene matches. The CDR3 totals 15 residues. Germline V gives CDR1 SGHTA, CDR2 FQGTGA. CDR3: CASSPLAGAPDTQYF. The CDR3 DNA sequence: TGTGCCAGCAGCCCATTAGCGGGGGCCCCAGATACGCAGTATTTT.

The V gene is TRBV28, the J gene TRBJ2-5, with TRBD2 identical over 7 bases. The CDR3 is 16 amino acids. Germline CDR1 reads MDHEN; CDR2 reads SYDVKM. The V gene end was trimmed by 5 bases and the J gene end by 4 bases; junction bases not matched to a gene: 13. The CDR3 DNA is TGTGCCAGCAGTGCCCCAGGTGGCGGGAGTGTAGAGACCCAGTACTTC. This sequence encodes CASSAPGGGSVETQYF.

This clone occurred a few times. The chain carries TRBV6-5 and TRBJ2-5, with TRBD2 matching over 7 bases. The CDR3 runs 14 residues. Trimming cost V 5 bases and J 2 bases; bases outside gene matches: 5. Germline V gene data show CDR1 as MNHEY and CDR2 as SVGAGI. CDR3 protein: CASSAREPQETQYF. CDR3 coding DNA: TGTGCCAGCAGTGCGCGGGAGCCGCAAGAGACCCAGTACTTC.

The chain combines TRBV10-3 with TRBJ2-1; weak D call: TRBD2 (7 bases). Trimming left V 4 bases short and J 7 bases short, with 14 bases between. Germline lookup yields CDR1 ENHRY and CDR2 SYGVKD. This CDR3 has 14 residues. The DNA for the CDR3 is TGTGCCATCAGTGGAGGGGGAGGGCCTAATGAGCAGTTCTTC. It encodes CAISGGGGPNEQFF.

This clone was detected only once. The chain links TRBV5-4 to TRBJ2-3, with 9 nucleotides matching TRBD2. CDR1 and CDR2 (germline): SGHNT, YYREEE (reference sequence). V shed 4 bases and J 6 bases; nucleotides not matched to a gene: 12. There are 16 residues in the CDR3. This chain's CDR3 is CASSPGGGRARDTQYF. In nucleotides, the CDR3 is TGTGCCAGCAGCCCGGGGGGCGGGAGGGCTCGGGATACGCAGTATTTT.

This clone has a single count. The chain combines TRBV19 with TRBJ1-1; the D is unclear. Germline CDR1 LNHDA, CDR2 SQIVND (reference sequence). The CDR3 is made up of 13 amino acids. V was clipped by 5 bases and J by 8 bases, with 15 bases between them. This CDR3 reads CASSLGSPGEAFF. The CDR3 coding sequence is TGTGCCAGTAGTCTCGGGTCACCTGGGGAAGCTTTCTTT.

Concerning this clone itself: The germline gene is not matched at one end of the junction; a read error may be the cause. The chain's CDR3 is CASSGGGGYDYTF. CDR3 nucleotides: TGTGCCAGCAGTGGAGGGGGGGGCTATGACTACACCTTC. The genes are TRBV6-1 and TRBJ1-2; possible D gene TRBD1, 6 bases. Germline V gives CDR1 MNHNS, CDR2 SASEGT. There are 13 residues in the CDR3.

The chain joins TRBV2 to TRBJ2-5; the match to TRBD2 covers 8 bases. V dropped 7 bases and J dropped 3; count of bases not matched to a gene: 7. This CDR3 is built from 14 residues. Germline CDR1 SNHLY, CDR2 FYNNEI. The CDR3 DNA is TGTGCCAGCACTAGAAGTAGCGGGGAAGAGACCCAGTACTTC. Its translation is CASTRSSGEETQYF.

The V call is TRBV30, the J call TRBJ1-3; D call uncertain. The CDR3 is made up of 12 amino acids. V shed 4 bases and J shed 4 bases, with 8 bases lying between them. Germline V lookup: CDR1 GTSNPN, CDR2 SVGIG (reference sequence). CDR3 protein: CAWTHSGNTIYF. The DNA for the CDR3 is TGTGCCTGGACCCACTCGGGAAACACCATATATTTT. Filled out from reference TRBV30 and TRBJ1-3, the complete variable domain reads SQTIHQWPATLVQPVGSPLSLECTVEGTSNPNLYWYRQAAGRGLQLLFYSVGIGQISSEVPQNLSASRPQDRQFILSSKKLLLSDSGFYLCAWTHSGNTIYFGEGSWLTVV.